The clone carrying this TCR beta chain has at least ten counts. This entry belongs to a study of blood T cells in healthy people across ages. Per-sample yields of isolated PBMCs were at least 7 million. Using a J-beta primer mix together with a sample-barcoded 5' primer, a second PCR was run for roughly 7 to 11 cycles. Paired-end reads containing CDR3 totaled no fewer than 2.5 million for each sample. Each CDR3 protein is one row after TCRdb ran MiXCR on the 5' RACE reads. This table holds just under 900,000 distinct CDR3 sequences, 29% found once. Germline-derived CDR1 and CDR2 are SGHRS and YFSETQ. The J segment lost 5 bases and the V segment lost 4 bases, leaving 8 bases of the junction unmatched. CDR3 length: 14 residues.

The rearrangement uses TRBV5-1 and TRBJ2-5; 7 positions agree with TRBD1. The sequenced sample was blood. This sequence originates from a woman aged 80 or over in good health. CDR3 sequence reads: CASSQQGQGETQYF. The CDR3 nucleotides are TGCGCCAGCAGCCAACAGGGGCAAGGGGAGACCCAGTACTTC. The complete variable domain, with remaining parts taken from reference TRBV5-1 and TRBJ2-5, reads KAGVTQTPRYLIKTRGQQVTLSCSPISGHRSVSWYQQTPGQGLQFLFEYFSETQRNKGNFPGRFSGRQFSNSRSEMNVSTLELGDSALYLCASSQQGQGETQYFGPGTRLLVL.